These T cell receptor beta chains were read from a single sample in a study of CD8 T cells in ankylosing spondylitis. TCRdb itself ran the 5' RACE reads through MiXCR, one entry per CDR3 protein. Here the sample spans 290,000 or so distinct CDR3 sequences, around 20% being singletons. The sample consisted of blood, either unsorted or a sorted T cell fraction (not recorded which). The receptor source for this set is a female donor with ankylosing spondylitis or in good health (not recorded which). Each CDR3 is given with its conserved first and last residue. A D gene is named only where the DNA matches it firmly. Clone size is given for some rows only: seen once, a few or many times, or a class if the clone is expanded.

>TRBJ2-7|TRBV20-1|TRBD2|few
TGCAGTGCTATAAGCGGGAGGGCCAATCTTGAAGGCGAGCAGTACTTC
CSAISGRANLEGEQYF
>TRBJ1-4|TRBV4-3|.|few
TGCGCCAGCAGCCAAGGGAGGGAGAGGCTGAGTAATGAAAAACTGTTTTTT
CASSQGRERLSNEKLFF
>TRBJ1-3|TRBV6-1|.|.
TGTGCCAGCAGTGAAGCGGAAGGGGACGGAAACACCATATATTTT
CASSEAEGDGNTIYF
>TRBJ2-1|TRBV20-1|TRBD2|few
TGCAGTGCTTTTCCCCTAGCGGGAGAGGTCTTC
CSAFPLAGEVF
>TRBJ2-7|TRBV12-3/TRBV12-4|.|few
TGTGCCAGCACCACGGCAGGGCAGGCGACCTACGAGCAGTACTTC
CASTTAGQATYEQYF
>TRBJ2-7|TRBV12-3/TRBV12-4|TRBD2|many
TGTGCCAGCAGTTTTAGGCAGCGGGACTACGAGCAGTACTTC
CASSFRQRDYEQYF
>TRBJ1-1|TRBV6-2/TRBV6-3|TRBD1|.
TGTGCCAGCCTCAACGATCGGGACAGGGACACTGAAGCTTTCTTT
CASLNDRDRDTEAFF
>TRBJ1-1|TRBV6-1|TRBD1|few
TGTGCCAGCAGCCCCAGGGACAGGGTGTACACTGAAGCTTTCTTT
CASSPRDRVYTEAFF
>TRBJ2-1|TRBV20-1|.|.
TGCAGTGCTAGAACCCGGGGACTCCAAGGCAATGAGCAGTTCTTC
CSARTRGLQGNEQFF
>TRBJ2-1|TRBV20-1|.|.
TGCAGTGCAGGGGCAGGATATGAGCAGTTCTTC
CSAGAGYEQFF
>TRBJ1-2|TRBV29-1|TRBD1|.
TGCAGCGTTGAAGATTACGGGACAGGGAACTATGGCTACACCTTC
CSVEDYGTGNYGYTF
>TRBJ2-2|TRBV12-3/TRBV12-4|TRBD2|.
TGTGCCAGCAGCCTCAGCTCGGGACTAGCGGGAGGGTACACCGGGGAGCTGTTTTTT
CASSLSSGLAGGYTGELFF
>TRBJ1-4|TRBV6-5|TRBD1|.
TGTGCCAGCAGTTACCTCAGGACAGGGGAGGGTGAAAAACTGTTTTTT
CASSYLRTGEGEKLFF
>TRBJ2-7|TRBV12-2|.|few
TGTGCAAGTCGCCTCCGGGACAGCAACGTCTACGAGCAGTACTTC
CASRLRDSNVYEQYF
>TRBJ2-3|TRBV15|.|.
TGTGCCACCAGCAGAGTGGCCCACTTGACTAGGATCCCTACGCAGTATTTT
CATSRVAHLTRIPTQYF
>TRBJ2-7|TRBV10-1|TRBD1|.
TGCGCCAGCAAAGCGGGGACAGGGCCCTACGAGCAGTACTTC
CASKAGTGPYEQYF
>TRBJ2-7|TRBV4-2|.|.
TGTGCCAGCAGCCAAGATTGGAGGGCTGGAGACGAGCAGTACTTC
CASSQDWRAGDEQYF
>TRBJ1-5|TRBV12-3/TRBV12-4|TRBD1|few
TGTGCCAGCAGTGCCCCAGGGGGCCAGCCCCAGCATTTT
CASSAPGGQPQHF
>TRBJ2-1|TRBV12-3/TRBV12-4|TRBD2|many
TGTGCCAGCAGTCTTTTGACTAGCGGGAGGATTAATGAGCAGTTCTTC
CASSLLTSGRINEQFF
>TRBJ2-1|TRBV6-1|.|.
TGTGCCAGCACCCTAACCACGGGATCCTTGAGCTCCTACAATGAGCAGTTCTTC
CASTLTTGSLSSYNEQFF
>TRBJ2-3|TRBV29-1|.|many
TGCAGCGCCGGGACTGATACGCAGTATTTT
CSAGTDTQYF
>TRBJ2-5|TRBV5-5|TRBD1|.
TGTGCCAGCAGCGGGACAGGGGGCCAAGAGACCCAGTACTTC
CASSGTGGQETQYF